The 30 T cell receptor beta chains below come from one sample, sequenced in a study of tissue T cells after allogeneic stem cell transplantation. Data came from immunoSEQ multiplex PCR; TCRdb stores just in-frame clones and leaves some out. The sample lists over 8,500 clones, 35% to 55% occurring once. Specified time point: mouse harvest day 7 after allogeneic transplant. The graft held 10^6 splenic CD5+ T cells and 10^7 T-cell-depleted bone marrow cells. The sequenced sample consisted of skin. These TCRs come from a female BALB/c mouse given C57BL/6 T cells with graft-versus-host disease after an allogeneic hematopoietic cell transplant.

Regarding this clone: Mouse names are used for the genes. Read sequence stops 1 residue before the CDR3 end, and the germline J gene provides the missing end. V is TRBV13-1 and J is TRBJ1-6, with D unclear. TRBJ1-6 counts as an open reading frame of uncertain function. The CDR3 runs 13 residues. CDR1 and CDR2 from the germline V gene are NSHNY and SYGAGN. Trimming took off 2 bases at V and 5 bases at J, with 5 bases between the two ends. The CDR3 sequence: CASSEADNSPLYF. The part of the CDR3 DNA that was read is TGTGCCAGCAGTGAGGCAGATAATTCGCCCCTCTAC.

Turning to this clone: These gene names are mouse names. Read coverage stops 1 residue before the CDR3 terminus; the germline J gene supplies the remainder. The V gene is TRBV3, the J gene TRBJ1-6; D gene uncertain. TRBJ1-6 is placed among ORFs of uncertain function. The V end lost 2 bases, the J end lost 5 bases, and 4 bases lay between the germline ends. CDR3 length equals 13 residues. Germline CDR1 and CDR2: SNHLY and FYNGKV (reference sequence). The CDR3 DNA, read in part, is TGTGCCAGCAGCTTATCCAATAATTCGCCCCTCTAC. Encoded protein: CASSLSNNSPLY. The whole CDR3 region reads CASSLSNNSPLYF.

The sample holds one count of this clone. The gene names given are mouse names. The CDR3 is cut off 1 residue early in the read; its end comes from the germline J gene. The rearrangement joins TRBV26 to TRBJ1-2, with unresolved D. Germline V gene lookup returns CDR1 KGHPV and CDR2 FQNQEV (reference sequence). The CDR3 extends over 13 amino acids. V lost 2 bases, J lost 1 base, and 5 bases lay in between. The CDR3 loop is CASSLSVNSDYTF. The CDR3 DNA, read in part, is TGTGCCAGCAGTCTGAGCGTAAACTCCGACTACACC.

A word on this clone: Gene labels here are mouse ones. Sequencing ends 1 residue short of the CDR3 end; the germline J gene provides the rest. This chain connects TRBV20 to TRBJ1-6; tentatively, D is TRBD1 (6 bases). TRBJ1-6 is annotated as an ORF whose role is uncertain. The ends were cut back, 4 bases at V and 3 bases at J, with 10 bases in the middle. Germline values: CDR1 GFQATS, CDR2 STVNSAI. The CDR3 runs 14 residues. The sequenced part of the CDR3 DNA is TGTGGTGCTACATCGGACAGCTATAATTCGCCCCTCTAC. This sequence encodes CGATSDSYNSPLY. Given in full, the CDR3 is CGATSDSYNSPLYF.

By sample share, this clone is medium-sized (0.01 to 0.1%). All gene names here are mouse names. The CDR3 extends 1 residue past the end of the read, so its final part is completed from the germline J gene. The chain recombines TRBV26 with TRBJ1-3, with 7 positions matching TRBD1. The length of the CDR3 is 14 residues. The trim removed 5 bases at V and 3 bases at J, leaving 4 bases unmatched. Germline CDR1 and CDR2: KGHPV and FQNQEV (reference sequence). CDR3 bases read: TGTGCCAGCAGTGCGGACAGGATTGGAAATACGCTCTAT. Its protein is CASSADRIGNTLY. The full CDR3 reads CASSADRIGNTLYF. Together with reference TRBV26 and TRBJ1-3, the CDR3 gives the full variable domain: NSKVIQTPRYLVKGQGQKAKMRCIPEKGHPVVFWYQQNKNNEFKFLINFQNQEVLQQIDMTEKRFSAECPSNSPCSLEIQSSEAGDSALYLCASSADRIGNTLYFGEGSRLIVV.

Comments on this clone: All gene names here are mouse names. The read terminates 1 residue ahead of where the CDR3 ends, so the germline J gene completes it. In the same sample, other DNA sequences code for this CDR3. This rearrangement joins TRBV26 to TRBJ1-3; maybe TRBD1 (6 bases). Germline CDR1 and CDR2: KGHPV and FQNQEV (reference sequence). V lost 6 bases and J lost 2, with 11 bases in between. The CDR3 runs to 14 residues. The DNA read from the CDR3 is TGTGCCAGCAGCCGAACAGGGACTGGAAATACGCTCTAT. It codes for CASSRTGTGNTLY. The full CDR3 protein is CASSRTGTGNTLYF.

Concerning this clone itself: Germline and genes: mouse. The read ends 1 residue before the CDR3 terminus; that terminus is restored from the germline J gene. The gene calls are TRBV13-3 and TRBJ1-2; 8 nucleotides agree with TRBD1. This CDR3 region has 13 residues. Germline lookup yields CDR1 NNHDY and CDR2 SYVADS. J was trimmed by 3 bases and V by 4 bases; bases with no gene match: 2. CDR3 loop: CASSPGGYSDYTF. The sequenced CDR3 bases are TGTGCCAGCAGTCCAGGGGGCTACTCCGACTACACC.

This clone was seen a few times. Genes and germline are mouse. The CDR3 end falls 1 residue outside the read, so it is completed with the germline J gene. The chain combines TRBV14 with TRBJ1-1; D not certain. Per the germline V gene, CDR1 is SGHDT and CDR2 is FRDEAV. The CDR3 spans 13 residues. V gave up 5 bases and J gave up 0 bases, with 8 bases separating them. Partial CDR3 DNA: TGTGCCAGCAGCCCCAATGCAAACACAGAAGTCTTC. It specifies CASSPNANTEVF. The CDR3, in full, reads CASSPNANTEVFF.

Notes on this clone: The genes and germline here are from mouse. The CDR3 sequence: CASSSGQSGNTLYF. The CDR3 DNA, read in part, is TGTGCCAGCAGCTCGGGACAGTCTGGAAATACGCTCTAT. The J gene is TRBJ1-3, the V gene TRBV3; 7 positions match TRBD1. The read ends 1 residue early relative to the CDR3; the germline J gene fills the gap. With V trimmed by 4 bases and J by 1 base, 1 base remained unmatched. The length of the CDR3 is 14 residues. The V gene's germline CDR1 is SNHLY and CDR2 FYNGKV (reference sequence).

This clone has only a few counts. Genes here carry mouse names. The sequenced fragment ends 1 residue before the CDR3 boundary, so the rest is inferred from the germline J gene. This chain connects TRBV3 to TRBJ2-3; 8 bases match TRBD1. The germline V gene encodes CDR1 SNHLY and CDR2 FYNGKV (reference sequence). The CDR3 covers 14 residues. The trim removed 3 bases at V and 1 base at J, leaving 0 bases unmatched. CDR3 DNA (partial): TGTGCCAGCAGCTTGGGACAGGGTGCAGAAACGCTGTAT. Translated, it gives CASSLGQGAETLY. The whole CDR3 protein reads CASSLGQGAETLYF.

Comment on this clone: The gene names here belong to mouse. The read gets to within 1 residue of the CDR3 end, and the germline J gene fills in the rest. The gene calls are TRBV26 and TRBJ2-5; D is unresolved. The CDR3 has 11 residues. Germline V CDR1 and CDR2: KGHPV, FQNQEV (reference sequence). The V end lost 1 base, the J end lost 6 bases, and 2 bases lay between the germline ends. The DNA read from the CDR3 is TGTGCCAGCAGTCTGTTCGACACCCAGTAC. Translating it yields CASSLFDTQY. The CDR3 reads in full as CASSLFDTQYF.

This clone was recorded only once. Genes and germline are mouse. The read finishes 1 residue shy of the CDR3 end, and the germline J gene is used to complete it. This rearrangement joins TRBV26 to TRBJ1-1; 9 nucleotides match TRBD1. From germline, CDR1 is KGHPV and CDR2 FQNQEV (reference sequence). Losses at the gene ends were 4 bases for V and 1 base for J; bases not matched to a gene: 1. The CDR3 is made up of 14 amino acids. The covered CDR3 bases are TGTGCCAGCAGTCGGGGACAGGGGAACACAGAAGTCTTC. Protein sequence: CASSRGQGNTEVF. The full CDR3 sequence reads CASSRGQGNTEVFF.

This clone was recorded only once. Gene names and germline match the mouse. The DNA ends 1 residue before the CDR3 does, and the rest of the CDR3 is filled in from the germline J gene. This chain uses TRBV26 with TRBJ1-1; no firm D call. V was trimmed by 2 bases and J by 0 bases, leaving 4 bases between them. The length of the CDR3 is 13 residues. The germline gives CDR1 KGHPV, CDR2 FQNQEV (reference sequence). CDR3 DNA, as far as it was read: TGTGCCAGCAGTCTGGAAGCAAACACAGAAGTCTTC. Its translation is CASSLEANTEVF. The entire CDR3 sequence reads CASSLEANTEVFF.

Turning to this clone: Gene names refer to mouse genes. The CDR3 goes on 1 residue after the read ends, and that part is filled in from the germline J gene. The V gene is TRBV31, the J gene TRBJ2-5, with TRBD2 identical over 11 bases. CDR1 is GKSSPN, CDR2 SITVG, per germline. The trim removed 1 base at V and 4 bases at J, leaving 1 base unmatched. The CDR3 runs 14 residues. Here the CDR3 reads CAWSRGLGEDTQYF. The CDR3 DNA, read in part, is TGTGCCTGGAGTCGGGGACTGGGGGAAGACACCCAGTAC.

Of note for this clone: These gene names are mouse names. This CDR3 reads CASSLRLGSSYEQYF. CDR3 DNA, as far as it was read: TGTGCCAGCAGCTTAAGGCTGGGGTCCTCCTATGAACAGTAC. The chain uses TRBV3 and TRBJ2-7, with a tentative D call TRBD2 (6 bases). With the read ending 1 residue before the CDR3 end, the germline J gene is used to fill in that end. CDR1 SNHLY and CDR2 FYNGKV come from the germline V gene (reference sequence). Trimming pared 2 bases from V and 0 bases from J, leaving 11 bases between. This CDR3 contains 15 residues. Based on the CDR3 plus reference TRBV3 and TRBJ2-7, the full variable domain is GPKVLQIPSHQIIDMGQMVTLNCDPVSNHLYFYWYKQILGQQMEFLVNFYNGKVMEKSKLFKDQFSVERPDGSYFTLKIQPTALEDSAVYFCASSLRLGSSYEQYFGPGTRLTVL.

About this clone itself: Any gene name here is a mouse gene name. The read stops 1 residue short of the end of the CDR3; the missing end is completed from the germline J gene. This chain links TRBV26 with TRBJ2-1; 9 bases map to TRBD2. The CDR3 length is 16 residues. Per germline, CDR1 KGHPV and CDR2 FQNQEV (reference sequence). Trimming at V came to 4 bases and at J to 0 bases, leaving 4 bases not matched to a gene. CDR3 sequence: CASSPTGGYNYAEQFF. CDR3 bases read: TGTGCCAGCAGTCCAACTGGGGGGTATAACTATGCTGAGCAGTTC.

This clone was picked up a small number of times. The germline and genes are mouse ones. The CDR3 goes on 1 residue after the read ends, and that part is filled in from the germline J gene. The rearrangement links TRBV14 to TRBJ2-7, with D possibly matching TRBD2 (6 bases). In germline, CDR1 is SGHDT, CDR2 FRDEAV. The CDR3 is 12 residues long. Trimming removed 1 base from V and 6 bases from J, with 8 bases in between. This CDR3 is CASSFGGFEQYF. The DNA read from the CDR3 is TGTGCCAGCAGTTTCGGGGGGTTTGAACAGTAC.

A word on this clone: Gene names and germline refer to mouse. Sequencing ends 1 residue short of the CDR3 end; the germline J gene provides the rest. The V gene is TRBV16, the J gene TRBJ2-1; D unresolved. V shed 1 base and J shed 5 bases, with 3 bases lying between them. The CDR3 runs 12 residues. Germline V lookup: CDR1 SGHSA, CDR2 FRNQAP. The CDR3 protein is CASSLGDAEQFF. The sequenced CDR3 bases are TGTGCAAGCAGCTTAGGGGATGCTGAGCAGTTC.

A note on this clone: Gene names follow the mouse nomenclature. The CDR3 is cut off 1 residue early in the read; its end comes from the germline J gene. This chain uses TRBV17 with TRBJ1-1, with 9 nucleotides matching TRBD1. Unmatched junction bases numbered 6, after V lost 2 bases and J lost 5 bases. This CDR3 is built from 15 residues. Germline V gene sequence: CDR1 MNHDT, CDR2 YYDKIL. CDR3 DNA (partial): TGTGCTAGCAGTAGATACAGGGGGCTTGGGACAGAAGTCTTC. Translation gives CASSRYRGLGTEVF. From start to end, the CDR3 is CASSRYRGLGTEVFF.

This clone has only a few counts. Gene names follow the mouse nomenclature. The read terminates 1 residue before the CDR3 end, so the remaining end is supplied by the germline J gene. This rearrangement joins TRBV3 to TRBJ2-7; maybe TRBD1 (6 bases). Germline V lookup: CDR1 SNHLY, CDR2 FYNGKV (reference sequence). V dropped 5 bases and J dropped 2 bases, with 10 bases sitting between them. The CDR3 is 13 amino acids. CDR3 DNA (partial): TGTGCCAGCAGCACAGGGAGGGCCTATGAACAGTAC. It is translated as CASSTGRAYEQY. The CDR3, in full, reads CASSTGRAYEQYF.

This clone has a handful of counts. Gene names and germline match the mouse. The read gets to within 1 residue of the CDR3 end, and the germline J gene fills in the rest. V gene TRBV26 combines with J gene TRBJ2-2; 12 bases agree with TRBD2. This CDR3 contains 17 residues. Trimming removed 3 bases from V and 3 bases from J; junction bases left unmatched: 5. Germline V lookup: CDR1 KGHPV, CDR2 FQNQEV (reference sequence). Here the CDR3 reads CASSLDWGGAYTGQLYF. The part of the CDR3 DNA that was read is TGTGCCAGCAGTCTTGACTGGGGGGGCGCGTACACCGGGCAGCTCTAC. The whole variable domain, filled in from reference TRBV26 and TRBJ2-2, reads NSKVIQTPRYLVKGQGQKAKMRCIPEKGHPVVFWYQQNKNNEFKFLINFQNQEVLQQIDMTEKRFSAECPSNSPCSLEIQSSEAGDSALYLCASSLDWGGAYTGQLYFGEGSKLTVL.

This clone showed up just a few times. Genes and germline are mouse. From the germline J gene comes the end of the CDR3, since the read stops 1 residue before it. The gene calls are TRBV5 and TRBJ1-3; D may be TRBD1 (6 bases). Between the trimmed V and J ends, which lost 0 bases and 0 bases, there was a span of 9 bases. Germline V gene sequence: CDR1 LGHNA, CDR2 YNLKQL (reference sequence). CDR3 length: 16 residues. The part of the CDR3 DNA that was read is TGTGCCAGCAGCCAAGATCAGGGGTATTCTGGAAATACGCTCTAT. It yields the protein CASSQDQGYSGNTLY. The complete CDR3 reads CASSQDQGYSGNTLYF.

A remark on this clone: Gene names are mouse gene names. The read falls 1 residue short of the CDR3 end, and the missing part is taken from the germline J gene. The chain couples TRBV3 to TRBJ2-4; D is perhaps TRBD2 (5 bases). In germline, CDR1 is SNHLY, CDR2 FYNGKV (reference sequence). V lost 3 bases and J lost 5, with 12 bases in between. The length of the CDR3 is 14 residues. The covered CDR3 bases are TGTGCCAGCAGCTTCCCCGGACTAAGAAACACCTTGTAC. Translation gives CASSFPGLRNTLY. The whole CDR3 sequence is CASSFPGLRNTLYF.

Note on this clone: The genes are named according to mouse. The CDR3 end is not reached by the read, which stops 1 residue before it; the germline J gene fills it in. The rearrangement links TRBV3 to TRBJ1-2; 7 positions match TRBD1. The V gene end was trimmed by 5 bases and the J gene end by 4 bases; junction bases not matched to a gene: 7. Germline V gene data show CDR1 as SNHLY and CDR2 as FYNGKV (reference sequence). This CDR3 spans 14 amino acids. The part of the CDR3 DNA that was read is TGTGCCAGCAGCCTAAACAGGGGAGGCTCCGACTACACC. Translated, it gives CASSLNRGGSDYT. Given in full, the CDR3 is CASSLNRGGSDYTF.

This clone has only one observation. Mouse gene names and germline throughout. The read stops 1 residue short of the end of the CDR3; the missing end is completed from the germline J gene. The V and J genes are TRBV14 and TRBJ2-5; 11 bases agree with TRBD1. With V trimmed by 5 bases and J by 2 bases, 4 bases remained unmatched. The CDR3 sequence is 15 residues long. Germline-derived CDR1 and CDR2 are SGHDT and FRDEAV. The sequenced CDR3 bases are TGTGCCAGCAGCTGGACAGGGGGCACCCAAGACACCCAGTAC. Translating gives CASSWTGGTQDTQY. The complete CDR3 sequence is CASSWTGGTQDTQYF.

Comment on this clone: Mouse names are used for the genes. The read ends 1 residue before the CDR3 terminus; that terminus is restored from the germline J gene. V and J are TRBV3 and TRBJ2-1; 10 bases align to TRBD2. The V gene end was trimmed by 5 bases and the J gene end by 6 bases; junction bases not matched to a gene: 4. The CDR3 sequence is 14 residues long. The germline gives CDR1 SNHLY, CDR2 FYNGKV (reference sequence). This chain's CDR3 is CASSARLGGAEQFF. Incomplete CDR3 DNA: TGTGCCAGCAGCGCCCGACTGGGGGGTGCTGAGCAGTTC.

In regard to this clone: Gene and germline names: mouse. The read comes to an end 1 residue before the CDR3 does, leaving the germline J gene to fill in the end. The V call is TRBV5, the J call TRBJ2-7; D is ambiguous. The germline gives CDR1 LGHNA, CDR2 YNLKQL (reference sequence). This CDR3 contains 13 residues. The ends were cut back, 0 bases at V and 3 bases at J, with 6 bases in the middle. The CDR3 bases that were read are TGTGCCAGCAGCCAAGATCGCATCTATGAACAGTAC. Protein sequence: CASSQDRIYEQY. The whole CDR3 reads CASSQDRIYEQYF.

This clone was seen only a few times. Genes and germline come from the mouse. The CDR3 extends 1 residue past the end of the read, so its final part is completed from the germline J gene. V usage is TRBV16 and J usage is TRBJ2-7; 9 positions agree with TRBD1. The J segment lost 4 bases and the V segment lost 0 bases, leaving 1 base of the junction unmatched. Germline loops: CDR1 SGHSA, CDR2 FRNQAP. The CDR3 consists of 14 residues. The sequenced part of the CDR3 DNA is TGTGCAAGCAGCTTAGAGACAGGGGGTTATGAACAGTAC. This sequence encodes CASSLETGGYEQY. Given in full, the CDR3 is CASSLETGGYEQYF.

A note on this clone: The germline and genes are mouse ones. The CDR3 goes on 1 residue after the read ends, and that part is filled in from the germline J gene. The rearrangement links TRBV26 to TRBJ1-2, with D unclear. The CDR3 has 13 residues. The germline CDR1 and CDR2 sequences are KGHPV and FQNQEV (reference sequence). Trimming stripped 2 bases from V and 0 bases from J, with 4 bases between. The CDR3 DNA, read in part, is TGTGCCAGCAGTCTGATGCCAAACTCCGACTACACC. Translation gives CASSLMPNSDYT. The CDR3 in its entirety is CASSLMPNSDYTF.

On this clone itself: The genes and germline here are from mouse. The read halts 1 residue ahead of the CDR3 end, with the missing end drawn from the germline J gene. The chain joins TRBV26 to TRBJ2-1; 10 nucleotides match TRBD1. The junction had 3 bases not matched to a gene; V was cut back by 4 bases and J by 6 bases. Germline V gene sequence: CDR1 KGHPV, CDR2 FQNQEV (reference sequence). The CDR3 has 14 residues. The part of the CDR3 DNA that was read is TGTGCCAGCAGTCGACAGGGGGCGCTTGCTGAGCAGTTC. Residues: CASSRQGALAEQF. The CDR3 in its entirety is CASSRQGALAEQFF. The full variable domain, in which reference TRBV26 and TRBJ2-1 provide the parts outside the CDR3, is NSKVIQTPRYLVKGQGQKAKMRCIPEKGHPVVFWYQQNKNNEFKFLINFQNQEVLQQIDMTEKRFSAECPSNSPCSLEIQSSEAGDSALYLCASSRQGALAEQFFGPGTRLTVL.